The 3 T cell receptor beta chains given below trace back to one sample, sequenced in a study of CD8 T cells in ankylosing spondylitis. A single record per CDR3 protein comes from TCRdb applying MiXCR to the 5' RACE reads. The sample has about 800,000 distinct CDR3 sequences, about an eighth seen once. Their cognate antigens are unknown. The study's findings and limits: A TCR beta motif made of eight highly homologous variants seemed typical of ankylosing spondylitis blood.

The sequenced sample was blood, either unsorted or a sorted T cell fraction (not recorded which). The receptors were sampled from a male donor with ankylosing spondylitis.

The chain employs TRBV7-9 and TRBJ2-3, with TRBD1 as a possible D gene (5 bases). Looked up from germline, CDR1 is SEHNR and CDR2 is FQNEAQ (reference sequence). This CDR3 is built from 13 residues. The V and J ends lost 3 bases and 6 bases respectively, with 10 bases between them. DNA of the CDR3: TGTGCCAGCAGCTTCAGGGTGGTGGATACGCAGTATTTT. Translation gives CASSFRVVDTQYF.

This clonotype was found many times. The chain recombines TRBV5-6 with TRBJ1-1, with D possibly TRBD1 on 5 matching bases. In germline, CDR1 is SGHDT, CDR2 YYEEEE. V shed 2 bases and J shed 4 bases, with 12 bases lying between them. The CDR3 sequence is 14 residues long. CDR3 in DNA: TGTGCCAGCAGCTTCGGGGGATTCGGCACTGAAGCTTTCTTT. Translation: CASSFGGFGTEAFF.

The V and J genes are TRBV7-2 and TRBJ1-2; D is unclear. The CDR3 contains 14 residues. CDR1 and CDR2 from the germline V gene are SGHTA and FQGNSA. Trimming removed 4 bases at V and 4 bases at J, with 13 bases between. In DNA form, the CDR3 reads TGTGCCAGCAGCTCCTTTGTCCGCGGCTATGGCTACACCTTC. It codes for CASSSFVRGYGYTF.